The 30 T cell receptor beta chains listed next were all sequenced from one sample in a study of breast tumors, draining lymph nodes, adjacent tissues. Axillary draining lymph nodes of breast cancer patients supplied the node samples. One entry per CDR3 protein results from TCRdb running MiXCR on the multiplex PCR reads. The profile shows some 100,000 distinct CDR3 sequences, 21% of them singletons. Sequencing was done on a sample of axillary lymph node tissue. These receptors all come from a female donor with breast cancer. Some clones in this sample may be carry-over from other donors' samples.

This clonotype was recorded many times. The rearrangement joins TRBV20-1 to TRBJ2-2; 8 bases match TRBD2. The V and J ends lost 2 bases and 1 base, in that order; junction bases with no gene match: 9. Germline CDR1 DFQATT, CDR2 SNEGSKA (reference sequence). The CDR3 sequence is 17 residues long. In nucleotides, the CDR3 is TGCAGTGCTAGACTTACCATAGCGGGGAGGAACACCGGGGAGCTGTTTTTT. This codes for CSARLTIAGRNTGELFF.

About this clonotype: This sequence may be a read error, since a much larger clone differs from it by one base. Because it lacks the conserved phenylalanine or tryptophan at the end, this CDR3 is likely a read error. CDR3 coding DNA: TGTGCCAGCAGCCGAGGGGAGACTAGCGGGCCCAATGAGCAGTTCCTC. Translating it yields CASSRGETSGPNEQFL. This sequence joins TRBV11-3 and TRBJ2-1; the match to TRBD2 covers 10 bases. CDR1 and CDR2 from the germline V gene are SGHNT and YENEEA. The CDR3 sequence is 16 residues long. V dropped 5 bases and J dropped 6; count of bases not matched to a gene: 10.

The chain couples TRBV14 to TRBJ2-7, with D possibly being TRBD1 (6 bases). The CDR3 is 15 amino acids. Germline V gives CDR1 SGHDN, CDR2 FVKESK. Trimming took off 4 bases at V and 0 bases at J, with 13 bases between the two ends. The CDR3 loop reads CASSLQTGYSYEQYF. The DNA for the CDR3 is TGTGCCAGCAGCCTGCAGACAGGATACTCCTACGAGCAGTACTTC.

In this sample, this clonotype turned up many times. The chain joins TRBV29-1 to TRBJ2-5; 10 bases fit TRBD1. J was trimmed by 1 base and V by 6 bases; bases with no gene match: 5. The CDR3 is 14 residues long. Germline lookup yields CDR1 SQVTM and CDR2 ANQGSEA. In DNA form, the CDR3 reads TGCAGCGTACTTAGGACAGGGGGCCAAGAGACCCAGTACTTC. Residues: CSVLRTGGQETQYF.

Many counts were recorded for this clonotype. The chain recombines TRBV5-5 with TRBJ1-3; 7 bases are a match to TRBD1. J gave up 3 bases and V 4 bases, and 13 bases lay outside the gene matches. The CDR3 is 17 residues long. Germline values: CDR1 SGHKS, CDR2 YYEKEE (reference sequence). CDR3 in DNA: TGTGCCAGCAGCCCAAACCAGACAGGGTATCGTGGAAACACCATATATTTT. Translation: CASSPNQTGYRGNTIYF.

This clonotype occurred many times. The chain joins TRBV30 to TRBJ1-5; D is unresolved. The V gene lost 5 bases and the J gene lost 2 bases, with 13 bases spanning the gap. CDR1 and CDR2 from the germline V gene are GTSNPN and SVGIG (reference sequence). CDR3 length: 14 amino acids. In DNA form, the CDR3 reads TGTGCCTGGTCTAGAGTCGGAGGCAATCAGCCCCAGCATTTT. This translates into CAWSRVGGNQPQHF.

This clonotype was observed many times. The V gene is TRBV3-1, the J gene TRBJ2-7; D may be TRBD1 (5 bases). The CDR3 has 14 amino acids. Trimming removed 0 bases at V and 2 bases at J, with 8 bases between. In germline, CDR1 is LGHDT, CDR2 YNNKEL (reference sequence). CDR3 amino acids: CASSQDPGPYEQYF. The CDR3, as DNA: TGTGCCAGCAGCCAAGATCCAGGGCCCTACGAGCAGTACTTC.

This clonotype occurred many times. V and J are TRBV24-1 and TRBJ2-2, with 10 bases aligning to TRBD1. There are 14 residues in the CDR3. Germline V gene data show CDR1 as KGHDR and CDR2 as SFDVKD. V trimming: 7 bases; J trimming: 6 bases; junction bases outside the gene matches: 4. The DNA of the CDR3 is TGTGCCACCAGAGGGACAGGGGAATCCGGGGAGCTGTTTTTT. It yields the protein CATRGTGESGELFF.

Details on this clonotype: This may stem from a read error, because a much larger clone lies one nucleotide away. The chain carries TRBV19 and TRBJ1-6; possible D gene TRBD1, 5 bases. In germline, CDR1 is LNHDA, CDR2 SQIVND (reference sequence). The CDR3 is made up of 15 amino acids. Trimming took 3 bases from V and 9 from J, leaving 15 bases between them. CDR3 nucleotides: TGTGCCAGTAGTATCGTGGGACCGACTAGTTCACCCCTCCACTTT. Its protein is CASSIVGPTSSPLHF. Using reference TRBV19 and TRBJ1-6 for the parts outside the CDR3, the full variable domain is DGGITQSPKYLFRKEGQNVTLSCEQNLNHDAMYWYRQDPGQGLRLIYYSQIVNDFQKGDIAEGYSVSREKKESFPLTVTSAQKNPTAFYLCASSIVGPTSSPLHFGNGTRLTVT.

The chain employs TRBV20-1 and TRBJ1-5; maybe TRBD1 (5 bases). Trimming stripped 0 bases from V and 7 bases from J, with 10 bases between. The CDR3 consists of 13 residues. Germline values: CDR1 DFQATT, CDR2 SNEGSKA (reference sequence). The CDR3 sequence is CSAREIEGQPQHF. In DNA, the CDR3 is TGCAGTGCTAGAGAAATAGAGGGGCAGCCCCAGCATTTT.

This clonotype was recorded at least ten times. The V call is TRBV19, the J call TRBJ1-5; TRBD1 might be the D (5 bases). The V and J ends lost 2 bases and 4 bases respectively, with 12 bases between them. Germline loops: CDR1 LNHDA, CDR2 SQIVND (reference sequence). The CDR3 runs to 15 residues. Here the CDR3 reads CASSIFSGVNQPQHF. The DNA for the CDR3 is TGTGCCAGTAGTATATTCTCGGGGGTAAATCAGCCCCAGCATTTT.

There are many counts of this clonotype. V usage is TRBV2 and J usage is TRBJ2-7; 10 positions agree with TRBD1. The CDR3 sequence is 14 residues long. V gave up 7 bases and J gave up 4 bases; unmatched junction bases: 7. Germline V gene lookup returns CDR1 SNHLY and CDR2 FYNNEI. The CDR3: CASTPGTGVYEQYF. The CDR3 bases are TGTGCCAGCACCCCCGGGACAGGGGTTTACGAGCAGTACTTC.

This clonotype was seen many times. This rearrangement joins TRBV7-8 to TRBJ2-2, with D unclear. Trimming shortened V by 1 base and J by 6 bases, and 9 bases separated the two germline ends. The CDR3 has 14 amino acids. Germline V lookup: CDR1 SGHVS, CDR2 FQNEAQ. The CDR3: CASSLGLAPGELFF. The DNA of the CDR3 is TGTGCCAGCAGCTTAGGTTTAGCTCCCGGGGAGCTGTTTTTT.

The rearrangement links TRBV7-9 to TRBJ2-3, with 12 bases identical to TRBD2. The V segment lost 7 bases and the J segment 2 bases; nucleotides outside the gene matches: 13. Looked up from germline, CDR1 is SEHNR and CDR2 is FQNEAQ (reference sequence). CDR3 size: 18 residues. CDR3 nucleotides: TGTGCCAGCACCTCCCCGGGACTAGCGGGCCCGACCACAGATACGCAGTATTTT. Protein sequence: CASTSPGLAGPTTDTQYF.

This clonotype was picked up many times. This rearrangement joins TRBV28 to TRBJ1-6; the match to TRBD1 covers 9 bases. Trimming at V came to 6 bases and at J to 10 bases, leaving 10 bases not matched to a gene. The CDR3 is made up of 15 amino acids. CDR1 MDHEN and CDR2 SYDVKM come from the germline V gene. The CDR3 bases are TGTGCCAGCAGCGTACCGGGACAGGGACGATCACCCCTCCACTTT. It yields the protein CASSVPGQGRSPLHF.

This clonotype was detected ten times or more. The CDR3 DNA sequence: TGTGCCAGCAGAGAGACAGGGCTTGACGGTGAGCAGTTCTTC. Protein: CASRETGLDGEQFF. The genes are TRBV7-3 and TRBJ2-1; TRBD1 matches at 7 bases. Germline assignment: CDR1 SGHTA and CDR2 FQGTGA. This CDR3 is built from 14 residues. V was pared by 6 bases and J by 9 bases, with 11 bases of the junction left unmatched.

This clonotype was recorded a few times. V usage is TRBV5-5 and J usage is TRBJ2-5; 10 bases fit TRBD1. Germline values: CDR1 SGHKS, CDR2 YYEKEE (reference sequence). The V segment lost 2 bases and the J segment 1 base; nucleotides outside the gene matches: 8. The length of the CDR3 is 17 residues. DNA of the CDR3: TGTGCCAGCAGCTTTAATTATAGGACAGGGGGCCAAGAGACCCAGTACTTC. Amino acids: CASSFNYRTGGQETQYF.

This clonotype showed up many times. The chain carries TRBV9 and TRBJ2-1; the D gene is possibly TRBD2 (6 bases). CDR1 is SGDLS, CDR2 YYNGEE, per germline. The length of the CDR3 is 15 residues. Trimming removed 3 bases from V and 0 bases from J, with 10 bases in between. DNA for the CDR3: TGTGCCAGCAGCGGAGGAGGGAGCTCCTACAATGAGCAGTTCTTC. Protein product: CASSGGGSSYNEQFF. Together with reference TRBV9 and TRBJ2-1, the CDR3 gives the full variable domain: DSGVTQTPKHLITATGQRVTLRCSPRSGDLSVYWYQQSLDQGLQFLIQYYNGEERAKGNILERFSAQQFPDLHSELNLSSLELGDSALYFCASSGGGSSYNEQFFGPGTRLTVL.

This clonotype has at least ten counts. V and J are TRBV14 and TRBJ2-3; 8 bases are a match to TRBD2. CDR1 SGHDN and CDR2 FVKESK come from the germline V gene. The ends lost 1 base at V and 5 bases at J; junction bases unmatched: 11. There are 17 residues in the CDR3. The CDR3 spells CASSQVPGGPNEDTQYF. Here the CDR3 DNA reads TGTGCCAGCAGCCAAGTACCGGGAGGGCCTAATGAAGATACGCAGTATTTT.

Details on this clonotype: A read error may produce the germline difference seen at one junction end. The V gene is TRBV5-6, the J gene TRBJ2-7; D unresolved. Germline assignment: CDR1 SGHDT and CDR2 YYEEEE. The CDR3 has 11 residues. CDR3 in amino acids: CAGSLVGEQYF. DNA of the CDR3: TGTGCCGGCAGCTTGGTAGGCGAGCAGTACTTC.

As to this clonotype: Compared with germline, one end of the junction differs, possibly owing to a read error. The genes are TRBV6-1 and TRBJ2-1; D ambiguous. Germline V CDR1 and CDR2: MNHNS, SASEGT. This CDR3 spans 12 amino acids. CDR3 amino acids: CASSEGAGEQLF. In nucleotides, the CDR3 is TGTGCCAGCAGTGAAGGAGCCGGTGAGCAGCTCTTC.

This clonotype was seen many times. The chain links TRBV7-3 to TRBJ2-1; the match to TRBD2 covers 9 bases. CDR3 size: 15 residues. The germline gives CDR1 SGHTA, CDR2 FQGTGA. Trimming at V came to 4 bases and at J to 6 bases, leaving 7 bases not matched to a gene. The CDR3 sequence is CASSSSSGEGNEQFF. As DNA, the CDR3 is TGTGCCAGCAGCTCCTCTAGCGGGGAAGGCAATGAGCAGTTCTTC.

This clonotype appeared many times. J is TRBJ2-3 and V is TRBV5-1; possibly TRBD1 for D (7 bases). Looked up from germline, CDR1 is SGHRS and CDR2 is YFSETQ. The CDR3 loop spans 16 amino acids. V shed 0 bases and J shed 1 base, with 12 bases lying between them. The CDR3 is CASSLDSRGGTDTQYF. In DNA, the CDR3 is TGCGCCAGCAGCTTGGATTCCAGGGGGGGCACAGATACGCAGTATTTT.

The sample holds many counts of this clonotype. CDR3 amino acids: CASSSDRVITGELFF. CDR3 DNA sequence: TGCGCCAGCAGCTCGGACAGGGTCATCACCGGGGAGCTGTTTTTT. The chain recombines TRBV5-1 with TRBJ2-2; 8 bases align to TRBD1. Germline V gives CDR1 SGHRS, CDR2 YFSETQ. Germline trimming cut 3 bases from V and 4 bases from J; bases unmatched to any gene: 5. The length of the CDR3 is 15 residues.

This clonotype has at least ten counts. The V and J genes are TRBV7-3 and TRBJ2-7, with 11 bases matching TRBD1. CDR1 is SGHTA, CDR2 FQGTGA, per germline. This CDR3 contains 15 residues. The V segment lost 5 bases and the J segment 6 bases; nucleotides outside the gene matches: 9. CDR3 DNA sequence: TGTGCCAGCAGCCGAGAAGGGACAGGGGGTGCCGAGCAGTACTTC. Translating it yields CASSREGTGGAEQYF.

This clonotype was recorded at least ten times. V and J are TRBV30 and TRBJ2-1; no reliable D call. Germline values: CDR1 GTSNPN, CDR2 SVGIG (reference sequence). V was cut by 0 bases and J by 8 bases, with 8 bases left in between. CDR3 length: 12 residues. CDR3 sequence: CAWSVKAHEQFF. CDR3 nucleotides: TGTGCCTGGAGTGTAAAGGCCCATGAGCAGTTCTTC.

Many counts were recorded for this clonotype. The CDR3 sequence is CASSLTGIEETQYF. The CDR3 coding sequence is TGCGCCAGCAGCTTGACAGGGATCGAAGAGACCCAGTACTTC. This chain joins TRBV5-1 and TRBJ2-5; perhaps TRBD1 as D (6 bases). Per the germline V gene, CDR1 is SGHRS and CDR2 is YFSETQ. The CDR3 extends over 14 amino acids. V lost 1 base and J 3 bases, leaving 10 bases between the germline ends.

This clonotype was detected ten times or more. CDR3: CATSRGLAGNWDEQFF. Written as DNA, the CDR3 is TGTGCCACCAGCAGAGGACTAGCGGGCAACTGGGATGAGCAGTTCTTC. The chain uses TRBV15 and TRBJ2-1; the match to TRBD2 covers 10 bases. Trimming at V came to 1 base and at J to 8 bases, leaving 8 bases not matched to a gene. The CDR3 has 16 amino acids. Germline loops: CDR1 LNHNV, CDR2 YYDKDF (reference sequence). The full variable domain, its missing parts supplied by reference TRBV15 and TRBJ2-1, is DAMVIQNPRYQVTQFGKPVTLSCSQTLNHNVMYWYQQKSSQAPKLLFHYYDKDFNNEADTPDNFQSRRPNTSFCFLDIRSPGLGDTAMYLCATSRGLAGNWDEQFFGPGTRLTVL.

On this clonotype: This may be a read error: a much more frequent sequence differs by one nucleotide. The V gene is TRBV19, the J gene TRBJ2-1; either TRBD1 or TRBD2 may supply D (5 bases each). Germline loops: CDR1 LNHDA, CDR2 SQIVND (reference sequence). CDR3 length equals 15 residues. The CDR3 loop reads CASTPGPTYNNEQLF. Written as DNA, the CDR3 is TGTGCCAGTACACCGGGACCTACGTACAACAATGAGCAGCTCTTC. Drawing the rest from reference TRBV19 and TRBJ2-1, the complete variable domain is DGGITQSPKYLFRKEGQNVTLSCEQNLNHDAMYWYRQDPGQGLRLIYYSQIVNDFQKGDIAEGYSVSREKKESFPLTVTSAQKNPTAFYLCASTPGPTYNNEQLFGPGTRLTVL.

Regarding this clonotype: Compared with germline, one end of the junction differs, possibly owing to a read error. The CDR3 bases are TGTGTCAGCAGGGAGGGGCTGGACCCACCCCTCCACTTT. Translated, it gives CVSREGLDPPLHF. J is TRBJ1-6 and V is TRBV7-9; possible D gene TRBD1, 5 bases. The length of the CDR3 is 13 residues. Germline CDR1 and CDR2: SEHNR and FQNEAQ (reference sequence).